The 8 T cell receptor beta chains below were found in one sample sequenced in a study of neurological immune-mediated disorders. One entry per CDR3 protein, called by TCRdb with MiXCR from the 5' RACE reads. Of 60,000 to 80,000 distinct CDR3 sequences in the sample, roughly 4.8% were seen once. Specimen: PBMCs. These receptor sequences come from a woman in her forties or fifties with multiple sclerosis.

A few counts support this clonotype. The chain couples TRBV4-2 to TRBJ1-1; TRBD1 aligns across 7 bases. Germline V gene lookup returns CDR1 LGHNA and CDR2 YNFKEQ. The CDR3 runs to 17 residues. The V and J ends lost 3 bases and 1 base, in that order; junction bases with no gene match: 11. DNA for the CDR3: TGTGCCAGCAGCCAGGCTTCCTTAAGGGGGCGGAACACTGAAGCTTTCTTT. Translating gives CASSQASLRGRNTEAFF.

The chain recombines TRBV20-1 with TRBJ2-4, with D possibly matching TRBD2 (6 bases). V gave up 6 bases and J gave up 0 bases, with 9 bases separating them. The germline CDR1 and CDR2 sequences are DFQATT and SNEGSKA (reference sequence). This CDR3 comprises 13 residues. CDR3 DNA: TGCAGTGCAGGCGGGACAGCCAAAAACATTCAGTACTTC. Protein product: CSAGGTAKNIQYF.

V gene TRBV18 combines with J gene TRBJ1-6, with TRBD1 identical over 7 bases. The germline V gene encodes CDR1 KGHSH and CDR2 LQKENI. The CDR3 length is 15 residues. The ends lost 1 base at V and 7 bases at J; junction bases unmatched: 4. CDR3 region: CASSPRGTENSPLHF. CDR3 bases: TGTGCCAGCTCACCACGTGGGACAGAGAATTCACCCCTCCACTTT.

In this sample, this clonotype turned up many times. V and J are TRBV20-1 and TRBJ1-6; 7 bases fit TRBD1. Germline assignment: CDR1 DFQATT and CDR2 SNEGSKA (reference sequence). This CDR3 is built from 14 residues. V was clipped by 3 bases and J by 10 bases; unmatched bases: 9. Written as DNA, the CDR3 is TGCAGTGCTAGTCTAGGGGACAGAAAGTCACCCCTCCACTTT. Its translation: CSASLGDRKSPLHF.

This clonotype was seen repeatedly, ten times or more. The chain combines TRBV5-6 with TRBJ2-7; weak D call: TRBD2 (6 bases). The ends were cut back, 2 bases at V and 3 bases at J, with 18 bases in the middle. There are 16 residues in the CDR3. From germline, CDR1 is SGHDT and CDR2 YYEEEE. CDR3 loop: CASSFYSGTGGYEQYV. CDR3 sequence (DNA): TGTGCCAGCAGCTTTTATTCCGGGACCGGGGGCTACGAGCAGTACGTC.

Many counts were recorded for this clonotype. The CDR3 nucleotides are TGTGCCAGCAGCATTACAGGGAACGGGGAGCTGTTTTTT. Its translation: CASSITGNGELFF. This sequence joins TRBV7-3 and TRBJ2-2; a weak D match, TRBD1 (6 bases). The germline V gene has CDR1 SGHTA and CDR2 FQGTGA. V was cut by 5 bases and J by 7 bases, with 11 bases left in between. The CDR3 loop spans 13 amino acids.

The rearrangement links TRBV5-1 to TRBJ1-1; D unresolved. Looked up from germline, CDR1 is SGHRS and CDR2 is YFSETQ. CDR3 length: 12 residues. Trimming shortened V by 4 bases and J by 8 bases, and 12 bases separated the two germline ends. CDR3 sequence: CASSKSRAEAFF. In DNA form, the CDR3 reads TGCGCCAGCAGCAAAAGTCGGGCAGAAGCTTTCTTT.

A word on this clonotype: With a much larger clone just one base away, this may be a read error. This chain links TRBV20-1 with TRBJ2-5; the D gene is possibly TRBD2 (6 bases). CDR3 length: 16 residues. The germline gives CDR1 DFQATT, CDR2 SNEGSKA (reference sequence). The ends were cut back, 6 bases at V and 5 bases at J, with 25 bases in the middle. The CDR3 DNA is TGCAGTGCAAGGAGGGTGGGCCTAGGGTTTGAGGAGACCCAGTACTTC. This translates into CSARRVGLGFEETQYF.